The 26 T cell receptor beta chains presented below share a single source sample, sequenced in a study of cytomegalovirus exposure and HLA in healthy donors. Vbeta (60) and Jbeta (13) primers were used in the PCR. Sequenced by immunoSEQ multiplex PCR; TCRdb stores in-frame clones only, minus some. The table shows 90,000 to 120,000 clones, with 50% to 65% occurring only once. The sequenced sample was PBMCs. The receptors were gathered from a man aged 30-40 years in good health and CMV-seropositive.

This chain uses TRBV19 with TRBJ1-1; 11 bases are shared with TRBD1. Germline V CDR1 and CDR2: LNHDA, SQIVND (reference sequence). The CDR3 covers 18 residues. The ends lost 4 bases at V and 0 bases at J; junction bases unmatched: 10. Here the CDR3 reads CASSTVRTGGRLNTEAFF. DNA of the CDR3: TGTGCCAGTAGTACTGTCCGGACAGGGGGCCGTTTGAACACTGAAGCTTTCTTT.

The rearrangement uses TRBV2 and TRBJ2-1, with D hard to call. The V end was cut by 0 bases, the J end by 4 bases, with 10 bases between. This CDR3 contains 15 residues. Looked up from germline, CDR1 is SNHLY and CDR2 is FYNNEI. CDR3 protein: CASSEARVTYNEQFF. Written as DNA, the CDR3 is TGTGCCAGCAGTGAAGCGCGTGTAACTTACAATGAGCAGTTCTTC.

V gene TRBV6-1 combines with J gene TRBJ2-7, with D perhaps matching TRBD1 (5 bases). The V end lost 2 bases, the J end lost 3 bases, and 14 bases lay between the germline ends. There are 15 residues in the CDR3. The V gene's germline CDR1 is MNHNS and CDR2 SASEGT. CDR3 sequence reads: CASSEPGKGVYEQYF. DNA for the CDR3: TGTGCCAGCAGTGAACCAGGGAAAGGTGTCTACGAGCAGTACTTC.

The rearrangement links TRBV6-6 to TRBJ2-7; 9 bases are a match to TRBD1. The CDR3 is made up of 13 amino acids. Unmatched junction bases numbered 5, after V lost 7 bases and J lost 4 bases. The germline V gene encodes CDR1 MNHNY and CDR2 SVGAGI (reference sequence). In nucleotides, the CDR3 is TGTGCCAGCACTAAAGGGACAGGGTACGAGCAGTACTTC. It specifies CASTKGTGYEQYF.

In DNA, the CDR3 is TGTGCCAGCAGCGTAGAGGGACTAGGATCGGGTACGCAGTATTTT. It encodes CASSVEGLGSGTQYF. The chain combines TRBV9 with TRBJ2-3; TRBD2 matches at 8 bases. V shed 0 bases, J shed 8 bases, and the junction held 8 bases outside the gene matches. In germline, CDR1 is SGDLS, CDR2 YYNGEE. CDR3 length equals 15 residues.

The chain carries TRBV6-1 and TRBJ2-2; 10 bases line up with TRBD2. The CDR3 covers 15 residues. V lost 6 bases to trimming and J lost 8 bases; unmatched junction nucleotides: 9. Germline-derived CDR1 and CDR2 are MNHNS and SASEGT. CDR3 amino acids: CASRFRTSGWGELFF. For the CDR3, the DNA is TGTGCCAGCAGATTTAGGACTAGCGGATGGGGGGAGCTGTTTTTT.

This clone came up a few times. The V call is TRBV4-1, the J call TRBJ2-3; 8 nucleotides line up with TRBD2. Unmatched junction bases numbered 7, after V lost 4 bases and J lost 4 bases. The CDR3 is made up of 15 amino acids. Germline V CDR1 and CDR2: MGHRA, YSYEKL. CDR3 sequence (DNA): TGCGCCAGCAGCCCCGGGGGGGCGTCTGCAGATACGCAGTATTTT. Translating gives CASSPGGASADTQYF.

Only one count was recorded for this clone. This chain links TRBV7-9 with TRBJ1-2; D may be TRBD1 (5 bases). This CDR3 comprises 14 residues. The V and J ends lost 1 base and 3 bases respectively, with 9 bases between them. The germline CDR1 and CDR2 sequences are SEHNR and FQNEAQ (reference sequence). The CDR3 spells CASSLGAGDYGYTF. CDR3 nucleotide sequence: TGTGCCAGCAGCTTAGGAGCGGGGGACTATGGCTACACCTTC.

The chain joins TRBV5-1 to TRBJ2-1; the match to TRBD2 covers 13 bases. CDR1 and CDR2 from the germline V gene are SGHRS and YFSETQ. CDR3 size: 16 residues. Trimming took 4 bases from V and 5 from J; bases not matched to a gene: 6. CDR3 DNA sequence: TGCGCCAGCAGCACCTGGACTAGCGGGAGAAACAATGAGCAGTTCTTC. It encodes CASSTWTSGRNNEQFF. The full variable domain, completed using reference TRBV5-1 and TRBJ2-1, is KAGVTQTPRYLIKTRGQQVTLSCSPISGHRSVSWYQQTPGQGLQFLFEYFSETQRNKGNFPGRFSGRQFSNSRSEMNVSTLELGDSALYLCASSTWTSGRNNEQFFGPGTRLTVL.

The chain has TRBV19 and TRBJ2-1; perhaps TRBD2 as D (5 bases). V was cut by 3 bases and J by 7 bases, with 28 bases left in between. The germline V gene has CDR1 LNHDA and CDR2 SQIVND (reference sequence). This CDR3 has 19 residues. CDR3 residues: CASSIRDYRRASMANEQFF. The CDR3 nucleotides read TGTGCCAGTAGTATCCGAGACTATCGCCGGGCATCTATGGCAAATGAGCAGTTCTTC.

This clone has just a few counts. The DNA of the CDR3 is TGCGCCAGCAGCTTGGCTAGCGGGGGGGGGATCTACGAGCAGTACTTC. It yields the protein CASSLASGGGIYEQYF. The chain carries TRBV5-1 and TRBJ2-7; 12 bases are shared with TRBD2. V lost 0 bases and J lost 3; bases outside the gene matches: 4. The CDR3 extends over 16 amino acids. CDR1 and CDR2 (germline): SGHRS, YFSETQ.

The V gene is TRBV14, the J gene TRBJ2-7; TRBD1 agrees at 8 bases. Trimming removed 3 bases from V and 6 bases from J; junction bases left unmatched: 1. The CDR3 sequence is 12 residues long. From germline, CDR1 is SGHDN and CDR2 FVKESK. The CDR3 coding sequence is TGTGCCAGCAGCCAGACAGGGGTCGAGCAGTACTTC. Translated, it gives CASSQTGVEQYF.

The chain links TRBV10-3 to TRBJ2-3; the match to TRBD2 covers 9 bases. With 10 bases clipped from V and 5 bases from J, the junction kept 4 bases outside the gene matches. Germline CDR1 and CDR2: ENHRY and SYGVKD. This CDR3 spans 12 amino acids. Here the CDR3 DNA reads TGTGCCACTAGCGGGGCGGGAGATACGCAGTATTTT. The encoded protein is CATSGAGDTQYF.

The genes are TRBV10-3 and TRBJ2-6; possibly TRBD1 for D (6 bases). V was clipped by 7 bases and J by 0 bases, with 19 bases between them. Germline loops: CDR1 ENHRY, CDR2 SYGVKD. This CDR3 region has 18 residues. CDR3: CAITPVAGVNSGANVLTF. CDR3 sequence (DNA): TGTGCCATCACCCCGGTGGCAGGGGTCAACTCTGGGGCCAACGTCCTGACTTTC.

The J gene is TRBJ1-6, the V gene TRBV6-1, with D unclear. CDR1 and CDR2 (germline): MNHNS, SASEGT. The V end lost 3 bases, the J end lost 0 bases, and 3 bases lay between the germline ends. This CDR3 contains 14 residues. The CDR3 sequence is CASSDSSYNSPLHF. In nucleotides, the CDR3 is TGTGCCAGCAGTGATAGCTCCTATAATTCACCCCTCCACTTT.

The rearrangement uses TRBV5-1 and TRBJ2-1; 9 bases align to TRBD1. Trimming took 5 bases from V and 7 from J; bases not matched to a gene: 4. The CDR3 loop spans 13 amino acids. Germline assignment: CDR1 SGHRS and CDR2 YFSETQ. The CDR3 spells CASRRTGDNEQFF. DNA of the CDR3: TGCGCCAGCAGGAGGACAGGGGATAATGAGCAGTTCTTC.

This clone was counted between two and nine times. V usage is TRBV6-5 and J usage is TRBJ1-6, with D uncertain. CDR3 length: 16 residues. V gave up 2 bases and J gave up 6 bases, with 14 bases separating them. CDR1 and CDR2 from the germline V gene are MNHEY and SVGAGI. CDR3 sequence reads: CASSYGYEVINSPLHF. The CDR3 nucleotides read TGTGCCAGCAGTTACGGCTACGAGGTTATTAATTCACCCCTCCACTTT.

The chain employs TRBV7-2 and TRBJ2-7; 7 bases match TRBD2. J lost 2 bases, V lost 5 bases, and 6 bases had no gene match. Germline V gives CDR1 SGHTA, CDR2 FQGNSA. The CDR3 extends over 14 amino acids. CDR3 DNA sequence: TGTGCCAGCAGCGGCGGGACTATAACCTACGAGCAGTACTTC. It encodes CASSGGTITYEQYF. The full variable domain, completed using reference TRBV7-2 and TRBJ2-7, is GAGVSQSPSNKVTEKGKDVELRCDPISGHTALYWYRQSLGQGLEFLIYFQGNSAPDKSGLPSDRFSAERTGGSVSTLTIQRTQQEDSAVYLCASSGGTITYEQYFGPGTRLTVT.

In nucleotides, the CDR3 is TGTGCCAGCAGGAGACAGGCTGAAGCTTTCTTT. Residues: CASRRQAEAFF. The chain links TRBV7-9 to TRBJ1-1, with D possibly matching TRBD1 (6 bases). CDR3 length: 11 residues. The germline V gene encodes CDR1 SEHNR and CDR2 FQNEAQ (reference sequence). V lost 6 bases, J lost 6 bases, and 8 bases lay in between.

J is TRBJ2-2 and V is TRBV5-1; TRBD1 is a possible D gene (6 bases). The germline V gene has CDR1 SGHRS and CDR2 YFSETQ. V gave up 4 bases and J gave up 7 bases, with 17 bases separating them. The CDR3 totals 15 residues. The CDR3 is CASSTPAGVDGELFF. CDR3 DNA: TGCGCCAGCAGCACGCCGGCAGGGGTGGACGGGGAGCTGTTTTTT.

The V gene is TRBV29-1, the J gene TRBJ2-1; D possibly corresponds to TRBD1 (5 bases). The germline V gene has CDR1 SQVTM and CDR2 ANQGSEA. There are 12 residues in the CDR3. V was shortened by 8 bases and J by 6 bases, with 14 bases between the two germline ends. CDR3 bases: TGCAGCTCAAGGGGAACACTCAATGAGCAGTTCTTC. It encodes CSSRGTLNEQFF.

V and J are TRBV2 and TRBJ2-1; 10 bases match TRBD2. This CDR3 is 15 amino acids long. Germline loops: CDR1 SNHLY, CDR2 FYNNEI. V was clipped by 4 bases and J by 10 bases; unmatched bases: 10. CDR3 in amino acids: CASSVERGGSEEQFF. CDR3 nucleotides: TGTGCCAGCAGTGTGGAGCGGGGGGGCTCTGAGGAGCAGTTCTTC.

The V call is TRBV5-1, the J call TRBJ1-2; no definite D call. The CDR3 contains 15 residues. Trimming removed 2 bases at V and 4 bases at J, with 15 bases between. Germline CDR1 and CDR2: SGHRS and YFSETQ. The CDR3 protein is CASSLAASSFYGYTF. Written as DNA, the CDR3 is TGCGCCAGCAGCTTAGCGGCCAGTAGCTTCTATGGCTACACCTTC. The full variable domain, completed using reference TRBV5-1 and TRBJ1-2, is KAGVTQTPRYLIKTRGQQVTLSCSPISGHRSVSWYQQTPGQGLQFLFEYFSETQRNKGNFPGRFSGRQFSNSRSEMNVSTLELGDSALYLCASSLAASSFYGYTFGSGTRLTVV.

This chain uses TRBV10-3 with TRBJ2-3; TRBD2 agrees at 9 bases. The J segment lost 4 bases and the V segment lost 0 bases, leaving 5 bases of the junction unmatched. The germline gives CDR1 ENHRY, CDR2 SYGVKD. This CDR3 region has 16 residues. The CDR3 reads CAISESGGGGADTQYF. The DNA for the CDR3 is TGTGCCATCAGTGAGTCCGGGGGCGGGGGGGCAGATACGCAGTATTTT.

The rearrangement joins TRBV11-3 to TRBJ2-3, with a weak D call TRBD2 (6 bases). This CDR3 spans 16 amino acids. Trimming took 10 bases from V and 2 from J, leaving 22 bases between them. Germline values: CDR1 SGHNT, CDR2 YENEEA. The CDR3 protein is CATPGWPSDDTDTQYF. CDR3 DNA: TGTGCCACCCCGGGGTGGCCTAGCGACGACACAGATACGCAGTATTTT.

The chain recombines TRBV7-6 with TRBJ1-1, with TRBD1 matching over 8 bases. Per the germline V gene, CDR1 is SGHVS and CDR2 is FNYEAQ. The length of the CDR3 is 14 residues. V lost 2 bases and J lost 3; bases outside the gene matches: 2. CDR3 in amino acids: CASSLQGADTEAFF. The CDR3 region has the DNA TGTGCCAGCAGCTTACAGGGGGCTGACACTGAAGCTTTCTTT.